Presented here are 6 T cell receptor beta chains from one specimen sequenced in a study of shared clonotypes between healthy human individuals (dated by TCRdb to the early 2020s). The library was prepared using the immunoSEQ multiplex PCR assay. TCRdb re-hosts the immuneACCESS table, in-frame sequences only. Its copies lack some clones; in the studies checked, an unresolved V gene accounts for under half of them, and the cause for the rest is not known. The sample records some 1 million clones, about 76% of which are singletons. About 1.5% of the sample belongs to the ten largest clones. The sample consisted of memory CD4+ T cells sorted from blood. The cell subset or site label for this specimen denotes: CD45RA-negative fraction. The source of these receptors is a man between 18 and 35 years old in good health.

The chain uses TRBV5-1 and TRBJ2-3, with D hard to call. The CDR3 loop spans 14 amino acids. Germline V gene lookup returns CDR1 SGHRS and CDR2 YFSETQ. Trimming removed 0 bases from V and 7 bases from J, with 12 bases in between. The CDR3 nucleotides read TGCGCCAGCAGCTTGGGGCAGCTCAGGCATACGCAGTATTTT. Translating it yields CASSLGQLRHTQYF.

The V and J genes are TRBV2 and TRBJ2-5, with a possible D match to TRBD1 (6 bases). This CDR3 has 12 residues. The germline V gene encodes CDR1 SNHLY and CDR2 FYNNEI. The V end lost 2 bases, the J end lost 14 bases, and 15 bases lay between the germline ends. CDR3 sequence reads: CASSEIADRPYF. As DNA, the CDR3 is TGTGCCAGCAGTGAAATCGCGGACAGACCTTACTTC.

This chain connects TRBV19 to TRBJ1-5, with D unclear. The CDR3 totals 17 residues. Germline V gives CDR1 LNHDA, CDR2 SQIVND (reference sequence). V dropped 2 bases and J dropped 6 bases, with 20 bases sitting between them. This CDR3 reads CASSIPPTERRGQPQHF. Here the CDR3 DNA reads TGTGCCAGTAGTATACCCCCGACCGAGAGAAGAGGTCAGCCCCAGCATTTT.

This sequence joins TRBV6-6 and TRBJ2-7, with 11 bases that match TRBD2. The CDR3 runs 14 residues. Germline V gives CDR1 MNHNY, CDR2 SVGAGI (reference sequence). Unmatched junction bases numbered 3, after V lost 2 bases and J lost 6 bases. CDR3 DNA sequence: TGTGCCAGCAGTTACCCGACTAGCGGGGTCGAGCAGTACTTC. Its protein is CASSYPTSGVEQYF.

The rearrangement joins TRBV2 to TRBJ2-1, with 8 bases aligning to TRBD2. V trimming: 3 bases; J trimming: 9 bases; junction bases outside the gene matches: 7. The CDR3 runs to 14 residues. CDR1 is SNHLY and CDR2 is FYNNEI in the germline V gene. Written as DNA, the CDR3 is TGTGCCAGCAGTGAGGACGGCCGGGGGGGTGAGCAGTTCTTC. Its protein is CASSEDGRGGEQFF.

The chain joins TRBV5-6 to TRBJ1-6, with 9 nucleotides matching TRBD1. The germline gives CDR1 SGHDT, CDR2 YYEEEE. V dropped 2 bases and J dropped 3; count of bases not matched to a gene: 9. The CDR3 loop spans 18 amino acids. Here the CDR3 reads CASSFSPGTGIYNSPLHF. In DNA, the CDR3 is TGTGCCAGCAGCTTTTCCCCTGGGACAGGGATCTATAATTCACCCCTCCACTTT.